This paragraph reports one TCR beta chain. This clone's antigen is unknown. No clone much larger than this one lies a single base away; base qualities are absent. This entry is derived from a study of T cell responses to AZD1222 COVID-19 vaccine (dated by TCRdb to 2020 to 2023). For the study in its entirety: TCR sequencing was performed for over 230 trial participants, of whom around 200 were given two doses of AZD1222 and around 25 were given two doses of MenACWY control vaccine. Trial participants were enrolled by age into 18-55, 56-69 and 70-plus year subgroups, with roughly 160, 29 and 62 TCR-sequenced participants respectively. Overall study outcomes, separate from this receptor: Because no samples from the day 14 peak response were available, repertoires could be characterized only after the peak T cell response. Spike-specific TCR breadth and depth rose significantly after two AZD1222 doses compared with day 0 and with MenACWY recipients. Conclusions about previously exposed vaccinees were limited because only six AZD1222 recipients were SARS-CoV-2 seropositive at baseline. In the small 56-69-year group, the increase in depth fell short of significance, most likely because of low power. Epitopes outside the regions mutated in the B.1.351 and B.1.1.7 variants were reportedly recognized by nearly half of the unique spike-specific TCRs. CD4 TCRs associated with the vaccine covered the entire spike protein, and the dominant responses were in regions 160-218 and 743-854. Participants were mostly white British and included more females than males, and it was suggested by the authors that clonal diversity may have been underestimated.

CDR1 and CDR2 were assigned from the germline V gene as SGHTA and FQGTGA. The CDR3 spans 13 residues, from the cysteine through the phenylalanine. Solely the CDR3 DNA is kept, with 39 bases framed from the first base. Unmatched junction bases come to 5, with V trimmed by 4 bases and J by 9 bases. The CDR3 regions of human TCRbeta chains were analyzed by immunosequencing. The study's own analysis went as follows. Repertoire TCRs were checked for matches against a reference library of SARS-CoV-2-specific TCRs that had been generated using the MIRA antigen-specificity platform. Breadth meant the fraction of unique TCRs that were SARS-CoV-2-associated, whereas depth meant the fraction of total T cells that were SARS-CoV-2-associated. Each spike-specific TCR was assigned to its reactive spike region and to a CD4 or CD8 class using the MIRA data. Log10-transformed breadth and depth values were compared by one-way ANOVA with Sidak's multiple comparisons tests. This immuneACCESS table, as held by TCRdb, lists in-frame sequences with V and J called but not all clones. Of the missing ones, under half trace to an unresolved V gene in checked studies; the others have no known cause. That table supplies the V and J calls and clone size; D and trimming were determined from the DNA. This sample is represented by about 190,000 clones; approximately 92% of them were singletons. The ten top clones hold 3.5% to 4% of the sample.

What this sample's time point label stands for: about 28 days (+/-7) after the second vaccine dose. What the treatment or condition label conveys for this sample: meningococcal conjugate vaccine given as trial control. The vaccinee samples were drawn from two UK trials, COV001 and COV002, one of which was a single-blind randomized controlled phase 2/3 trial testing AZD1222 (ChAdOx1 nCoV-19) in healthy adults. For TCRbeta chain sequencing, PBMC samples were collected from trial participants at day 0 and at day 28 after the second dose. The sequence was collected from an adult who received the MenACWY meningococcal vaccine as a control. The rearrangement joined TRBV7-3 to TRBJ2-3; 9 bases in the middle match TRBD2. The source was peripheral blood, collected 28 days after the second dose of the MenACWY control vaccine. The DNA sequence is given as TGTGCCAGCAGCTATGGGACTAGCAGCACGCAGTATTTT. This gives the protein CASSYGTSSTQYF.